This TCR beta chain appears in the sequencing data of a study of T cells in Graves' hyperthyroidism and ophthalmopathy (dated by TCRdb to between 2018 and 2021). At the level of the whole study: Peripheral blood was sampled at the time of initial diagnosis, prior to any treatment. A discovery cohort of about a hundred patients, about 40 with Graves' ophthalmopathy and under 60 with stable Graves' hyperthyroidism, was used to find distinguishing TCR V-J signatures. Prospective prediction of ophthalmopathy was tested in an independent validation cohort consisting of fewer than 20 hyperthyroidism patients and approximately 16 patients who later progressed to ophthalmopathy. The 100 discovery patients were randomly split 7:3 into training and test sets. In addition, the study compared T-cell repertoires in thyroid tissue and in blood from a handful of Graves' hyperthyroidism patients. After blood sampling, hyperthyroidism patients were treated with methimazole at a starting dose of 30 mg daily, and ophthalmopathy patients were treated with high-dose intravenous methylprednisolone. The paper describes TCR Vbeta CDR3 sequencing of about 140 peripheral blood samples, made up of under 50 ophthalmopathy patients, 70 to 75 hyperthyroidism patients and 17 progressor patients.

V is reduced by 3 bases and J by 1 base, leaving a spacing of 12 bases between them. CDR3 length: 15 amino acids, cysteine to phenylalanine. Solely the CDR3 DNA is kept, with 45 bases framed from the first base. Sequences MGHRA (CDR1) and YSYEKL (CDR2) are obtained from the germline V gene. The TCR beta CDR3 regions were amplified from RNA transcripts. A first-round RT-PCR of the TCR CDR3 used the HTBI primer set with the Qiagen OneStep RT-PCR kit. The libraries were constructed in a second round of multiplex PCR and then size-selected and purified. Sequencing of the libraries was done on an Illumina HiSeq2000 using paired-end 100 bp reads. The source study handled its data this way. SOAPnuke was used to process the raw data, removing reads that contained adapters or uncalled bases, had a mean Phred below 15, or lacked an exact match to the constant primer or identifier. COPE v1.2.5 was used to merge high-quality paired reads, and clonotypes were defined as unique nucleotide sequences. MiTCR v1.1 was used to align clonotypes to the IMGT TRBV, TRBD and TRBJ reference segments. Only V-J combinations with frequency above 0.0001, covering approximately 99% of repertoires, were analysed. The TCS score was defined as F50 (clonal expansion) divided by E x V (chaos), with BLOSUM62-based TCRdist calculated between CDR3 peptides within each V-J. Welch's t-statistics and random forest reduced approximately 520 V-J features to roughly 13, which were used in a naive Bayes classifier (R e1071). Clones were called with MiXCR by TCRdb after fastp trimmed the public reads at Q25, and only in-frame beta chains were retained. CDR3 protein sequences are deduplicated, and each keeps its most common genes and DNA. These V and J calls rely on TCRdb rather than the paper's analysis. The sample table contains approximately 200,000 distinct CDR3 sequences; only one count was recorded for about 18% of them. The top ten hold roughly 44% of the sample.

Broader findings and caveats from the paper: No statistical method was used to set the sample size in advance, and investigators knew the group allocation. Blood samples also contained most of the expanded thyroid clonotypes (frequency above 0.001), which suggests that blood repertoires may reflect thyroid immune responses. In validation, progression to ophthalmopathy was predicted by the model with 65% to 71% sensitivity and around 75% specificity, a median of roughly six months before onset. In cross-validation, a model built on a 13 V-J signature told ophthalmopathy apart from stable hyperthyroidism with 87.88% sensitivity and about 81% specificity, and in testing the same model reached 80%/75%.

A patient counted as having stable Graves' hyperthyroidism if no progression to ophthalmopathy occurred over 18 months of follow-up. The hyperthyroidism patients were between 18 and 65 years old and newly diagnosed, with a disease duration of less than 2 months. Patients with uncontrolled infections, other autoimmune diseases, pregnancy or lactation were excluded. Diagnoses relied on clinical symptoms, serum thyroxine and TRAb, thyroid ultrasound and orbital computed tomography. Ficoll-Paque density gradient centrifugation was used to isolate PBMCs from 8.5 to 10 ml of fresh peripheral blood. Total RNA was extracted using Trizol reagent, and RNA quality was assessed on an Agilent 2100 Bioanalyzer. This clonotype was recorded once. The specificity of this receptor is unknown. Base qualities are missing; no much larger clone stands one base away. One read alone provides weak support.

Sequencing input: blood. The receptor chain draws on TRBV4-1 and TRBJ1-1; possibly the D gene is TRBD1, per 5 matching bases. The sequence derives from a man aged 35 to 55 with Graves' hyperthyroidism. The nucleotide sequence is TGCGCCAGCAGCCACCGAAAAACAGGGAACACTGAAGCTTTCTTT. Translated, this gives CASSHRKTGNTEAFF.